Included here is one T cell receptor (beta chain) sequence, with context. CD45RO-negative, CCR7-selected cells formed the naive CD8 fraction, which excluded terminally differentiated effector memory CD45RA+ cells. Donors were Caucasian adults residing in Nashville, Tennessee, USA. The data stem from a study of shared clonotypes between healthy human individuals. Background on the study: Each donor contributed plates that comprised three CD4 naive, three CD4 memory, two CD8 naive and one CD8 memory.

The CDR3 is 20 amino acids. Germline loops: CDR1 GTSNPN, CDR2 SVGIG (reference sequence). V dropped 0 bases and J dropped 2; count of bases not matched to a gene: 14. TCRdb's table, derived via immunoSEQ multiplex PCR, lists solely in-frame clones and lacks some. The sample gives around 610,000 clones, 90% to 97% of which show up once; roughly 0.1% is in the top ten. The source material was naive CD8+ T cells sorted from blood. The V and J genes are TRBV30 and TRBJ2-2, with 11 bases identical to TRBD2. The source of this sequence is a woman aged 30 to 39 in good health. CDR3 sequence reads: CAWSVLLGLAGGSNTGELFF. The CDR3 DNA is TGTGCCTGGAGTGTACTACTCGGGCTAGCGGGAGGATCCAACACCGGGGAGCTGTTTTTT. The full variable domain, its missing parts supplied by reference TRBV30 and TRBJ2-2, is SQTIHQWPATLVQPVGSPLSLECTVEGTSNPNLYWYRQAAGRGLQLLFYSVGIGQISSEVPQNLSASRPQDRQFILSSKKLLLSDSGFYLCAWSVLLGLAGGSNTGELFFGEGSRLTVL.